One sample yielded the 26 T cell receptor beta chains listed below, sequenced in a study of cytomegalovirus exposure and HLA in healthy donors. Primers: 60 Vbeta forward and 13 Jbeta reverse. Measured with immunoSEQ multiplex PCR; TCRdb has only the in-frame clones, and not every one. Seen here are 180,000 or so clones, more than 60% observed once, and the top ten hold 2% to 2.5%. Sequences were obtained from PBMCs. The source of these receptors is a human donor in good health.

The rearrangement links TRBV2 to TRBJ2-7; tentatively, D is TRBD1 (6 bases). Germline V lookup: CDR1 SNHLY, CDR2 FYNNEI. Trimming left V 7 bases short and J 3 bases short, with 10 bases between. This CDR3 is 12 amino acids long. This CDR3 is CASNGQSYEQYF. The CDR3 DNA is TGTGCCAGCAACGGACAGAGCTACGAGCAGTACTTC.

The rearrangement joins TRBV4-3 to TRBJ1-3; D is unresolved. Germline V gives CDR1 LGHNA, CDR2 YSLEER. Trimming pared 0 bases from V and 4 bases from J, leaving 16 bases between. The CDR3 is 17 residues long. The CDR3 loop is CASSQDGVRSIGNTIYF. CDR3 nucleotide sequence: TGCGCCAGCAGCCAAGACGGCGTGAGGTCAATCGGAAACACCATATATTTT.

The chain combines TRBV19 with TRBJ1-3, with D possibly being TRBD1 (5 bases). CDR1 LNHDA and CDR2 SQIVND come from the germline V gene (reference sequence). Trimming shortened V by 9 bases and J by 2 bases, and 11 bases separated the two germline ends. The CDR3 runs 13 residues. The CDR3 here is CASGGVAGNTIYF. Written as DNA, the CDR3 is TGTGCCAGCGGGGGGGTCGCTGGAAACACCATATATTTT.

This chain links TRBV7-2 with TRBJ2-3, with 7 bases lining up with TRBD1. Germline-derived CDR1 and CDR2 are SGHTA and FQGNSA. The length of the CDR3 is 15 residues. Trimming cost V 4 bases and J 0 bases; bases outside gene matches: 4. The CDR3 nucleotides are TGTGCCAGCAGCTGGTGGGGACAGAGCACAGATACGCAGTATTTT. Translating gives CASSWWGQSTDTQYF.

This chain connects TRBV9 to TRBJ2-5; TRBD2 is a possible D gene (5 bases). Trimming pared 0 bases from V and 2 bases from J, leaving 11 bases between. CDR1 is SGDLS and CDR2 is YYNGEE in the germline V gene. The length of the CDR3 is 15 residues. CDR3 residues: CASSVADGEQETQYF. In DNA, the CDR3 is TGTGCCAGCAGCGTAGCTGACGGGGAGCAAGAGACCCAGTACTTC.

This clone was picked up a small number of times. V gene TRBV18 combines with J gene TRBJ2-5; a possible D gene is TRBD2 (6 bases). The CDR3 contains 14 residues. The germline V gene encodes CDR1 KGHSH and CDR2 LQKENI. V was cut by 5 bases and J by 3 bases, with 13 bases left in between. The CDR3 region is CASSIGAGKETQYF. CDR3 sequence (DNA): TGTGCCAGCTCAATCGGGGCGGGGAAAGAGACCCAGTACTTC.

The V call is TRBV5-6, the J call TRBJ1-6; perhaps TRBD1 as D (6 bases). The CDR3 spans 15 residues. Germline V gene sequence: CDR1 SGHDT, CDR2 YYEEEE. Trimming took 3 bases from V and 6 from J, leaving 13 bases between them. The CDR3 reads CASSSPDSFNSPLHF. The CDR3 DNA follows: TGTGCCAGCAGCTCCCCGGACAGTTTTAATTCACCCCTCCACTTT.

The chain is built from TRBV6-5 and TRBJ2-1; D uncertain. The germline V gene has CDR1 MNHEY and CDR2 SVGAGI. The CDR3 spans 13 residues. V lost 2 bases to trimming and J lost 8 bases, with 10 bases between them. The CDR3 coding sequence is TGTGCCAGCAGTTACCTTCAGGTCCATGAGCAGTTCTTC. Protein product: CASSYLQVHEQFF.

The chain recombines TRBV5-6 with TRBJ1-3; 8 bases line up with TRBD1. Germline V gives CDR1 SGHDT, CDR2 YYEEEE. The CDR3 has 15 amino acids. After removal of 3 bases from V and 1 base from J, the junction contained 3 bases not matched to a gene. CDR3 protein: CASSWTGRSGNTIYF. The CDR3 DNA reads as TGTGCCAGCAGCTGGACAGGGAGATCTGGAAACACCATATATTTT.

V gene TRBV2 combines with J gene TRBJ1-6, with 11 bases that match TRBD1. The V gene end was trimmed by 7 bases and the J gene end by 9 bases; junction bases not matched to a gene: 11. The CDR3 is 16 amino acids. CDR1 and CDR2 from the germline V gene are SNHLY and FYNNEI. CDR3 sequence: CASNWGQGGSASPLHF. The CDR3 nucleotides read TGTGCCAGCAATTGGGGACAGGGGGGGTCGGCTTCACCCCTCCACTTT.

J is TRBJ1-5 and V is TRBV5-4; possible D gene TRBD1, 5 bases. The CDR3 has 15 amino acids. V was cut by 0 bases and J by 4 bases, with 11 bases left in between. Germline CDR1 reads SGHNT; CDR2 reads YYREEE (reference sequence). CDR3 DNA sequence: TGTGCCAGCAGCTTGGCCCCCGGGGGGAATCAGCCCCAGCATTTT. Protein product: CASSLAPGGNQPQHF. The full variable domain, rest sourced from reference TRBV5-4 and TRBJ1-5, is ETGVTQSPTHLIKTRGQQVTLRCSSQSGHNTVSWYQQALGQGPQFIFQYYREEENGRGNFPPRFSGLQFPNYSSELNVNALELDDSALYLCASSLAPGGNQPQHFGDGTRLSIL.

The CDR3 coding sequence is TGCAGCGTTGGGGGCATGGGGGGGCACACCGGGGAGCTGTTTTTT. It specifies CSVGGMGGHTGELFF. V and J are TRBV29-1 and TRBJ2-2; D is perhaps TRBD2 (7 bases). Trimming pared 4 bases from V and 3 bases from J, leaving 15 bases between. Germline V gene data show CDR1 as SQVTM and CDR2 as ANQGSEA. CDR3 length equals 15 residues.

This chain joins TRBV7-2 and TRBJ1-2; the D is unclear. CDR1 is SGHTA and CDR2 is FQGNSA in the germline V gene. Trimming stripped 1 base from V and 4 bases from J, with 7 bases between. CDR3 length equals 13 residues. CDR3 amino acids: CASSLGDTYGYTF. The CDR3 DNA follows: TGTGCCAGCAGCTTAGGAGACACCTATGGCTACACCTTC.

The CDR3 protein is CASSPPGQGYEQYF. CDR3 in DNA: TGTGCCAGCAGCCCACCGGGACAGGGCTACGAGCAGTACTTC. This chain links TRBV5-6 with TRBJ2-7; 9 bases agree with TRBD1. CDR1 and CDR2 from the germline V gene are SGHDT and YYEEEE. CDR3 length: 14 residues. The J segment lost 3 bases and the V segment lost 4 bases, leaving 5 bases of the junction unmatched.

The rearrangement links TRBV7-3 to TRBJ2-3; the D gene is possibly TRBD1 (6 bases). This CDR3 region has 17 residues. V was trimmed by 2 bases and J by 2 bases, leaving 17 bases between them. The germline V gene encodes CDR1 SGHTA and CDR2 FQGTGA. Here the CDR3 reads CASSLYGAGTLTDTQYF. As DNA, the CDR3 is TGTGCCAGCAGCTTATATGGGGCCGGGACACTCACAGATACGCAGTATTTT.

The genes are TRBV27 and TRBJ1-6; 7 bases map to TRBD1. Trimming took 2 bases from V and 8 from J; bases not matched to a gene: 9. Germline V gene lookup returns CDR1 MNHEY and CDR2 SMNVEV (reference sequence). This CDR3 comprises 16 residues. The CDR3 sequence: CASSLRQGPPYSPLHF. The CDR3 DNA is TGTGCCAGCAGTTTACGACAGGGTCCCCCTTATTCACCCCTCCACTTT.

This chain connects TRBV5-4 to TRBJ1-5; D gene ambiguous. CDR1 SGHNT and CDR2 YYREEE come from the germline V gene (reference sequence). CDR3 length: 12 amino acids. Trimming shortened V by 2 bases and J by 7 bases, and 7 bases separated the two germline ends. The CDR3 is CASSFGRQPQHF. The CDR3 DNA follows: TGTGCCAGCAGCTTCGGGAGGCAGCCCCAGCATTTT.

J is TRBJ2-3 and V is TRBV5-4; 12 bases line up with TRBD2. The V segment lost 4 bases and the J segment 4 bases; nucleotides outside the gene matches: 4. The V gene's germline CDR1 is SGHNT and CDR2 YYREEE (reference sequence). CDR3 length: 15 amino acids. CDR3 nucleotides: TGTGCCAGCAGCCCCTCTAGCGGGAGGGCAGATACGCAGTATTTT. Translation gives CASSPSSGRADTQYF.

The V call is TRBV5-8, the J call TRBJ2-3; D is unclear. This CDR3 is built from 12 residues. V was shortened by 4 bases and J by 6 bases, with 9 bases between the two germline ends. Germline V gene lookup returns CDR1 SGHTS and CDR2 YDEGEE. CDR3 sequence reads: CASSKEEDTQYF. In DNA form, the CDR3 reads TGTGCCAGCAGCAAAGAGGAGGATACGCAGTATTTT.

There are a few counts of this clone. This rearrangement joins TRBV15 to TRBJ2-7; maybe TRBD1 (5 bases). Trimming removed 3 bases from V and 0 bases from J, with 12 bases in between. The CDR3 sequence is 15 residues long. CDR1 and CDR2 from the germline V gene are LNHNV and YYDKDF (reference sequence). The CDR3 is CATSSPKDNSYEQYF. In nucleotides, the CDR3 is TGTGCCACCAGCAGTCCGAAGGACAACTCCTACGAGCAGTACTTC. The whole variable domain, filled in from reference TRBV15 and TRBJ2-7, reads DAMVIQNPRYQVTQFGKPVTLSCSQTLNHNVMYWYQQKSSQAPKLLFHYYDKDFNNEADTPDNFQSRRPNTSFCFLDIRSPGLGDTAMYLCATSSPKDNSYEQYFGPGTRLTVT.

The table lists this clone with a few counts. The chain uses TRBV19 and TRBJ2-1; TRBD1 is a possible D gene (7 bases). The V end lost 3 bases, the J end lost 9 bases, and 12 bases lay between the germline ends. The CDR3 extends over 13 amino acids. Germline assignment: CDR1 LNHDA and CDR2 SQIVND (reference sequence). CDR3 in DNA: TGTGCCAGTAGTATTGCGGGACAGAGTGAGCAGTTCTTC. It translates to CASSIAGQSEQFF.

The chain links TRBV5-4 to TRBJ2-7; 8 positions match TRBD2. Germline V gene data show CDR1 as SGHNT and CDR2 as YYREEE (reference sequence). V gave up 4 bases and J gave up 2 bases; unmatched junction bases: 5. The CDR3 is 14 residues long. As DNA, the CDR3 is TGTGCCAGCAGCCAGGGCGGGGGGCCCTACGAGCAGTACTTC. Translated: CASSQGGGPYEQYF.

The rearrangement joins TRBV5-6 to TRBJ2-2; unclear D gene. Germline CDR1 and CDR2: SGHDT and YYEEEE. This CDR3 comprises 15 residues. The ends were cut back, 1 base at V and 5 bases at J, with 12 bases in the middle. The CDR3 protein is CASSLIRTETGELFF. Here the CDR3 DNA reads TGTGCCAGCAGCTTGATCCGCACAGAAACCGGGGAGCTGTTTTTT. The complete variable domain, with remaining parts taken from reference TRBV5-6 and TRBJ2-2, reads DAGVTQSPTHLIKTRGQQVTLRCSPKSGHDTVSWYQQALGQGPQFIFQYYEEEERQRGNFPDRFSGHQFPNYSSELNVNALLLGDSALYLCASSLIRTETGELFFGEGSRLTVL.

The chain has TRBV12-5 and TRBJ2-7; D may be TRBD1 (6 bases). Germline values: CDR1 LGHNT, CDR2 FRNRAP. The CDR3 covers 13 residues. Trimming left V 4 bases short and J 6 bases short, with 13 bases between. This CDR3 is CASGSETGSEQYF. CDR3 nucleotides: TGTGCTAGTGGTTCCGAAACAGGGAGCGAGCAGTACTTC.

This chain's CDR3 is CASRSGLSSSTDTQYF. The DNA for the CDR3 is TGCGCCAGCAGAAGTGGACTTTCATCTAGCACAGATACGCAGTATTTT. The chain carries TRBV5-1 and TRBJ2-3; possibly TRBD2 for D (5 bases). Germline V gives CDR1 SGHRS, CDR2 YFSETQ. Between the trimmed V and J ends, which lost 5 bases and 0 bases, there was a span of 16 bases. The CDR3 totals 16 residues.

The chain has TRBV5-5 and TRBJ2-7; TRBD1 is a possible D gene (6 bases). Deletions cut 4 bases from V and 3 bases from J, with 14 bases between. Germline-derived CDR1 and CDR2 are SGHKS and YYEKEE (reference sequence). The CDR3 loop spans 14 amino acids. The CDR3 reads CASSPLQGGYEQYF. CDR3 in DNA: TGTGCCAGCAGCCCGTTACAGGGCGGCTACGAGCAGTACTTC.